The 17 T cell receptor beta chains in this list originate from one sample, sequenced in a study of blood T cell repertoires in COVID-19. This table comes from immunoSEQ multiplex PCR, and its TCRdb copy is limited to in-frame clones, with some not included. The sample shows 200,000 to 300,000 clones, 65% to 90% of them seen only once. Sequencing was done on a sample of peripheral blood. All receptors come from a man aged 40-55 years who had recovered from COVID-19.

This clone was observed a single time. The V call is TRBV19, the J call TRBJ2-1, with 12 bases lining up with TRBD2. The V gene end was trimmed by 9 bases and the J gene end by 6 bases; junction bases not matched to a gene: 9. Germline V gene sequence: CDR1 LNHDA, CDR2 SQIVND (reference sequence). There are 15 residues in the CDR3. DNA of the CDR3: TGTGCCAGCGACACTAGCGGGGGGCCTTTCAATGAGCAGTTCTTC. Protein: CASDTSGGPFNEQFF.

This clone appeared many times. The rearrangement links TRBV18 to TRBJ1-1; no definite D call. Looked up from germline, CDR1 is KGHSH and CDR2 is LQKENI. Trimming removed 3 bases from V and 2 bases from J, with 13 bases in between. CDR3 length equals 15 residues. CDR3 in amino acids: CASSPDRGRNTEAFF. The CDR3 DNA reads as TGTGCCAGCTCACCGGATCGAGGTCGAAACACTGAAGCTTTCTTT.

The gene calls are TRBV18 and TRBJ1-5; TRBD1 might be the D (6 bases). CDR1 is KGHSH, CDR2 LQKENI, per germline. The CDR3 runs 16 residues. V shed 3 bases and J shed 2 bases, with 14 bases lying between them. The chain's CDR3 is CASSPGGLIGNQPQHF. DNA for the CDR3: TGTGCCAGCTCACCGGGGGGGCTCATTGGCAATCAGCCCCAGCATTTT.

The chain uses TRBV2 and TRBJ1-2; 8 nucleotides align to TRBD1. After removal of 1 base from V and 5 bases from J, the junction contained 6 bases not matched to a gene. The CDR3 runs 15 residues. Germline-derived CDR1 and CDR2 are SNHLY and FYNNEI. CDR3 region: CASSEGPGGPYGYTF. As DNA, the CDR3 is TGTGCCAGCAGTGAAGGTCCAGGGGGCCCTTATGGCTACACCTTC.

The chain links TRBV20-1 to TRBJ2-7; the match to TRBD1 covers 10 bases. The CDR3 is made up of 14 amino acids. Germline V gives CDR1 DFQATT, CDR2 SNEGSKA (reference sequence). The ends lost 3 bases at V and 12 bases at J; junction bases unmatched: 14. The DNA for the CDR3 is TGCAGTGCTAGTCCCGAATCGGGACAGGGGTCTCTGTACTTC. Protein: CSASPESGQGSLYF.

The genes are TRBV6-5 and TRBJ1-5, with a weak D call TRBD1 (5 bases). The CDR3 consists of 14 residues. CDR1 MNHEY and CDR2 SVGAGI come from the germline V gene. Trimming left V 7 bases short and J 1 base short, with 11 bases between. The CDR3 nucleotides are TGTGCCAGCACCCCGGCAGGGAGCAATCAGCCCCAGCATTTT. This gives the protein CASTPAGSNQPQHF.

This chain connects TRBV11-2 to TRBJ2-1; no clear D. This CDR3 has 17 residues. Germline CDR1 and CDR2: SGHAT and FQNNGV. The ends were cut back, 1 base at V and 1 base at J, with 14 bases in the middle. CDR3 DNA: TGTGCCAGCAGCTTAGCTATCAGTAGCTTGTCCTACAATGAGCAGTTCTTC. Encoded protein: CASSLAISSLSYNEQFF.

The table lists this clone with a few counts. Other DNA sequences in the sample encode the same CDR3. This chain uses TRBV15 with TRBJ2-7; D is perhaps TRBD1 (5 bases). Trimming pared 0 bases from V and 0 bases from J, leaving 9 bases between. Germline V gene lookup returns CDR1 LNHNV and CDR2 YYDKDF (reference sequence). CDR3 length: 15 amino acids. The CDR3 region has the DNA TGTGCCACCAGCAGAGAAACAGGCGGCTCCTACGAGCAGTACTTC. Its protein is CATSRETGGSYEQYF.

The chain joins TRBV25-1 to TRBJ2-1, with 10 positions matching TRBD1. The CDR3 contains 13 residues. The germline V gene encodes CDR1 MGHDK and CDR2 SYGVNS. V shed 9 bases, J shed 8 bases, and the junction held 7 bases outside the gene matches. CDR3 sequence reads: CARTTGGCDEQFF. The DNA of the CDR3 is TGTGCCAGGACGACAGGGGGCTGCGATGAGCAGTTCTTC.

The CDR3 nucleotides read TGTGCCAGTAGTCCGTGGGGACAGGCTAGCTCCTACAATGAGCAGTTCTTC. Translated: CASSPWGQASSYNEQFF. This chain connects TRBV19 to TRBJ2-1; 8 bases map to TRBD1. The CDR3 has 17 amino acids. The trim removed 5 bases at V and 0 bases at J, leaving 9 bases unmatched. Per germline, CDR1 LNHDA and CDR2 SQIVND (reference sequence).

J is TRBJ1-6 and V is TRBV6-2 or TRBV6-3; TRBD1 is a possible D gene (5 bases). The CDR3 extends over 15 amino acids. V lost 0 bases, J lost 7 bases, and 10 bases lay in between. CDR1 MNHEY and CDR2 SVGEGT come from the germline V gene. CDR3 amino acids: CASSYSNRRNSPLHF. The CDR3 coding sequence is TGTGCCAGCAGTTACTCGAACAGGCGGAATTCACCCCTCCACTTT.

A few counts support this clone. The chain joins TRBV11-2 to TRBJ2-1, with 10 bases matching TRBD2. Germline trimming cut 1 base from V and 7 bases from J; bases unmatched to any gene: 13. The CDR3 sequence is 18 residues long. Looked up from germline, CDR1 is SGHAT and CDR2 is FQNNGV. The CDR3 here is CASSLGVKAGGFENEQFF. CDR3 bases: TGTGCCAGCAGCTTAGGCGTGAAAGCGGGAGGGTTCGAAAATGAGCAGTTCTTC.

This clone has a single count. V gene TRBV7-9 combines with J gene TRBJ1-2; D perhaps matches TRBD1 (5 bases). Germline V CDR1 and CDR2: SEHNR, FQNEAQ (reference sequence). This CDR3 has 13 residues. Trimming cost V 5 bases and J 5 bases, with 12 bases left between them. Here the CDR3 DNA reads TGTGCCAGCAGCCCAAGTGCAGGGTATGGCTACACCTTC. It yields the protein CASSPSAGYGYTF.

This CDR3 reads CASSLETGGGEQYF. The CDR3 DNA follows: TGTGCCAGCAGCTTAGAGACCGGGGGAGGGGAGCAGTACTTC. The genes are TRBV11-3 and TRBJ2-7, with TRBD2 matching over 7 bases. CDR3 length: 14 amino acids. V lost 0 bases and J lost 7; bases outside the gene matches: 6. The V gene's germline CDR1 is SGHNT and CDR2 YENEEA.

The chain employs TRBV9 and TRBJ1-2; D possibly corresponds to TRBD1 (5 bases). The CDR3 is 13 amino acids. Germline V gives CDR1 SGDLS, CDR2 YYNGEE. Trimming stripped 6 bases from V and 1 base from J, with 10 bases between. The CDR3 region is CASTRTNNYGYTF. CDR3 nucleotides: TGTGCCAGCACCCGGACAAATAACTATGGCTACACCTTC.

This chain uses TRBV6-5 with TRBJ2-6; 7 nucleotides match TRBD1. There are 15 residues in the CDR3. Per germline, CDR1 MNHEY and CDR2 SVGAGI. J gave up 2 bases and V 6 bases, and 4 bases lay outside the gene matches. CDR3 nucleotide sequence: TGTGCCAGCAGATTAGGGGGCACTGGGGCCAACGTCCTGACTTTC. Protein product: CASRLGGTGANVLTF.

The chain carries TRBV30 and TRBJ2-5, with D perhaps TRBD1 or TRBD2 (5 bases each). The CDR3 length is 12 residues. In germline, CDR1 is GTSNPN, CDR2 SVGIG (reference sequence). V was cut by 5 bases and J by 5 bases, with 12 bases left in between. CDR3 region: CAWEGSGETQYF. The DNA of the CDR3 is TGTGCCTGGGAGGGGTCAGGGGAGACCCAGTACTTC.